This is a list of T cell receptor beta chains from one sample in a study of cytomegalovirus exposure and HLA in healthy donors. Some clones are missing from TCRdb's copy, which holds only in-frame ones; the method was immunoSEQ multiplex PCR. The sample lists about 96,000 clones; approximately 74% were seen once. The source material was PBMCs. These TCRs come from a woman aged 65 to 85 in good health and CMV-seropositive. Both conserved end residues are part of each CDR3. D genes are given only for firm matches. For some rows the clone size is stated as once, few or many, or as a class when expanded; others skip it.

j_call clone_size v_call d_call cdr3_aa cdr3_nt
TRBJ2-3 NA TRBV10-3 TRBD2 CAISESTGAGGRNTQYF TGTGCCATCAGTGAGTCGACTGGAGCGGGAGGGAGAAATACGCAGTATTTT
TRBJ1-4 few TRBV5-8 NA CASSPWTVKGEKLFF TGTGCCAGCAGCCCCTGGACAGTCAAGGGTGAAAAACTGTTTTTT
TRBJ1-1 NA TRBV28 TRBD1 CASSLSPTGRLGTEAFF TGTGCCAGCAGTTTATCTCCGACAGGGAGACTTGGCACTGAAGCTTTCTTT
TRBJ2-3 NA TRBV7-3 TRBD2 CASSWGLAGDTQYF TGTGCCAGCAGCTGGGGACTAGCGGGAGATACGCAGTATTTT
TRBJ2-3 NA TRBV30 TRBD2 CAWSAGGDTQYF TGTGCCTGGAGTGCGGGAGGAGATACGCAGTATTTT
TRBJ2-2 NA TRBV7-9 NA CSSSLLGATGELFF TGTTCCAGCAGCTTATTAGGGGCCACCGGGGAGCTGTTTTTT
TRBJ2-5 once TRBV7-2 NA CASSLFPGSAPTQETQYF TGTGCCAGCAGCTTATTCCCCGGGAGCGCGCCAACACAAGAGACCCAGTACTTC
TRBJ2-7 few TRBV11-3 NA CASSLVLAKWRGRGEEQYF TGTGCCAGCAGCTTAGTTTTGGCTAAATGGCGGGGGCGGGGAGAAGAGCAGTACTTC
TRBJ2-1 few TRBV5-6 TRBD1 CASSQDRVGRFYNEQFF TGTGCCAGCAGCCAGGACAGGGTGGGGAGGTTCTACAATGAGCAGTTCTTC
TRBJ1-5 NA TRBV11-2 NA CASSLTGRQPQHF TGTGCCAGCAGCTTAACAGGGCGCCAGCCCCAGCATTTT
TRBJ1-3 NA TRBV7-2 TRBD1 CASSLRQGARDTIYF TGTGCCAGCAGCTTAAGACAGGGGGCTAGGGACACCATATATTTT
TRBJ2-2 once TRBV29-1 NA CSARDTNANTGELFF TGCAGCGCAAGGGACACAAACGCGAACACCGGGGAGCTGTTTTTT
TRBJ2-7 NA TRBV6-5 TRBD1 CASRRRDSLYEQYF TGTGCCAGCAGACGCCGGGACAGCTTATACGAGCAGTACTTC
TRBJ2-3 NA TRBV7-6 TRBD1 CASSLRAGGTSTDTQYF TGTGCCAGCAGCCTTAGGGCAGGGGGAACTAGCACAGATACGCAGTATTTT
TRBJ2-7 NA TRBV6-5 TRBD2 CASSLGGNEQYF TGTGCCAGCAGTTTGGGGGGGAACGAGCAGTACTTC
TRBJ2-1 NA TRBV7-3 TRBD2 CASSLNPGLAATEQFF TGTGCCAGCAGCTTAAACCCGGGACTAGCGGCTACTGAGCAGTTCTTC
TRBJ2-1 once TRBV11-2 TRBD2 CASSAYLAGGNEQFF TGTGCCAGCAGCGCCTACTTAGCGGGGGGAAATGAGCAGTTCTTC
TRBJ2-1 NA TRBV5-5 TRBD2 CASSYRTSGGAGVNEQFF TGTGCCAGCAGCTATCGGACTAGCGGGGGGGCCGGCGTCAATGAGCAGTTCTTC
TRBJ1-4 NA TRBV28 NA CASSLADSFAEKLFF TGTGCCAGCAGTTTAGCCGACTCCTTTGCTGAAAAACTGTTTTTT
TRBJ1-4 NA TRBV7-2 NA CASSRSGQTATNEKLFF TGTGCCAGCAGCCGAAGCGGACAGACCGCAACTAATGAAAAACTGTTTTTT
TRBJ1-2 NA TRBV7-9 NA CASSWRGAENYGYTF TGTGCCAGCAGCTGGCGGGGGGCGGAAAACTATGGCTACACCTTC
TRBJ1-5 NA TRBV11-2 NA CASSPGPIQPQHF TGTGCCAGCAGCCCTGGGCCGATTCAGCCCCAGCATTTT
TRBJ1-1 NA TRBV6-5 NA CASSYSGGHMNTEAFF TGTGCCAGCAGTTACTCTGGGGGACACATGAACACTGAAGCTTTCTTT
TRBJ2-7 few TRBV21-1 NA CARFVRGTPPYEQYF TGTGCCAGGTTTGTTCGCGGGACTCCACCCTACGAGCAGTACTTC
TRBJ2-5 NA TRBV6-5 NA CASSYFAVAETQYF TGTGCCAGCAGTTACTTTGCGGTTGCAGAGACCCAGTACTTC
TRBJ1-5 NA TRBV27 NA CASSFRGLSNQPQHF TGTGCCAGCAGTTTCCGGGGATTGAGCAATCAGCCCCAGCATTTT
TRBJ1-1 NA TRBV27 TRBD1 CASGQATHMNTEAFF TGTGCCAGCGGACAGGCTACGCACATGAACACTGAAGCTTTCTTT
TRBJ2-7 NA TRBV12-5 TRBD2 CASGLVTPGLAGKSSYEQYF TGTGCTAGTGGTTTGGTTACACCGGGACTAGCGGGAAAGAGCTCCTACGAGCAGTACTTC
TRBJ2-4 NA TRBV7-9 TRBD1 CASSPPGTAAKNIQYF TGTGCCAGCAGCCCGCCCGGGACAGCAGCCAAAAACATTCAGTACTTC
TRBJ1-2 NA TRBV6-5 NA CASSYSGGGSYGYTF TGTGCCAGCAGTTACTCGGGTGGGGGGTCCTATGGCTACACCTTC
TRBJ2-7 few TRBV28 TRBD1 CASSSWTGTYEQYF TGTGCCAGCAGTTCGTGGACAGGGACCTACGAGCAGTACTTC
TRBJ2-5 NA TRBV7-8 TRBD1 CASSLVYRGETQYF TGTGCCAGCAGCTTAGTTTACAGGGGGGAGACCCAGTACTTC
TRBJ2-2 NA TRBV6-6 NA CASLFGGRLAGELFF TGTGCCAGCCTCTTCGGGGGGCGTTTGGCCGGGGAGCTGTTTTTT
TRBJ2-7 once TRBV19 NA CASSGVATPYEQYF TGTGCCAGTAGTGGTGTAGCTACCCCCTACGAGCAGTACTTC
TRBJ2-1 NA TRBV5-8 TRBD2 CASSRMTSGGSSYNEQFF TGTGCCAGCAGCCGGATGACTAGCGGGGGAAGCTCCTACAATGAGCAGTTCTTC
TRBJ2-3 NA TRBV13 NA CASSLLGRSTDTQYF TGTGCCAGCAGCTTACTGGGGCGTAGCACAGATACGCAGTATTTT
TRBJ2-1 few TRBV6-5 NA CASSYGQGLNEQFF TGTGCCAGCAGTTACGGGCAGGGTTTGAATGAGCAGTTCTTC
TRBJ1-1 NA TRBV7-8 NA CASSHRREAFF TGTGCCAGCAGCCACAGACGTGAAGCTTTCTTT
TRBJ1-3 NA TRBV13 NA CASTESTPGNTIYF TGTGCCAGCACCGAAAGCACCCCTGGAAACACCATATATTTT
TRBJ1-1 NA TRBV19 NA CASSIGPNTEAFF TGTGCCAGTAGTATTGGGCCGAACACTGAAGCTTTCTTT
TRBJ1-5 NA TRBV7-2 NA CASSLVYNQPQHF TGTGCCAGCAGCTTAGTTTACAATCAGCCCCAGCATTTT
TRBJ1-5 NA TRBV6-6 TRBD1 CASNVRDRESNQPQHF TGTGCCAGCAACGTCCGGGACAGAGAGAGCAATCAGCCCCAGCATTTT
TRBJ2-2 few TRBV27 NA CASSPTGYTGELFF TGTGCCAGCAGCCCGACGGGGTACACCGGGGAGCTGTTTTTT
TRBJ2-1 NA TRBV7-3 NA CASSSGLNNEQFF TGTGCCAGCAGCTCCGGACTGAACAATGAGCAGTTCTTC
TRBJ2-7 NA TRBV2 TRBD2 CASSGGGGLAWNEQYF TGTGCCAGCAGTGGGGGAGGGGGACTAGCCTGGAACGAGCAGTACTTC
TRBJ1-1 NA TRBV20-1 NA CSLGLQAEAFF TGCAGCCTAGGACTACAGGCTGAAGCTTTCTTT
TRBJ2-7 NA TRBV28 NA CASSLPGDPSYEQYF TGTGCCAGCAGTTTGCCGGGAGACCCTTCCTACGAGCAGTACTTC
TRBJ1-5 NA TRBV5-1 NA CASIRFNQPQHF TGCGCCAGCATCCGGTTCAACCAGCCCCAGCATTTT
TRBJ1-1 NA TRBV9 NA CASSVTRDMNTEAFF TGTGCCAGCAGCGTTACCAGGGACATGAACACTGAAGCTTTCTTT
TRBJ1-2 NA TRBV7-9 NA CSSSLAGQTYGYTF TGTTCCAGCAGCTTAGCGGGCCAGACCTATGGCTACACCTTC
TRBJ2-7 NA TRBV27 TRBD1 CASRPTGGRGEQYF TGTGCCAGCAGACCGACAGGGGGGAGAGGCGAGCAGTACTTC
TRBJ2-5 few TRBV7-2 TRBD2 CASSLHALAGQETQYF TGTGCCAGCAGCTTACATGCACTAGCGGGGCAAGAGACCCAGTACTTC
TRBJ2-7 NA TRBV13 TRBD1 CASSSTGAYEQYF TGTGCCAGCAGCTCGACAGGGGCCTACGAGCAGTACTTC